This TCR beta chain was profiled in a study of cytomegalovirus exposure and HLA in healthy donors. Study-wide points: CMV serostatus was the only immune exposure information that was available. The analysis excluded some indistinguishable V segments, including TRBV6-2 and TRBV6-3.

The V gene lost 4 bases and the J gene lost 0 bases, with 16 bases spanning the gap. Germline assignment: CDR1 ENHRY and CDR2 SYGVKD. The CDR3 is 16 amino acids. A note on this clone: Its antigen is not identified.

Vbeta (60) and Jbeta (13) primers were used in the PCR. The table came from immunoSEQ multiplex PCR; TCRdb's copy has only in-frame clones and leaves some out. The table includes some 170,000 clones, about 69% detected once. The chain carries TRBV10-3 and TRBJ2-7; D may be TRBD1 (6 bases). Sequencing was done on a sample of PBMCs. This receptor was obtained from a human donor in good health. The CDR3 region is CAISGTGTYASYEQYF. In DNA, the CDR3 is TGTGCCATCAGTGGAACCGGGACATACGCCTCCTACGAGCAGTACTTC.